This T cell receptor (beta chain) was observed in a study of cytomegalovirus exposure and HLA in healthy donors. Study-level points and caveats: Roughly uniform sequencing depth across donors was assumed, possibly incorrectly. Per published reports, the classifier diagnosed cytomegalovirus status with high specificity and sensitivity. Productive rates of about 90% or about 30% were seen for most TCR beta V segments in an earlier analysis.

While unrecorded immune exposures were likely, the donors were nominally healthy when sampled. The PCR used 60 Vbeta and 13 Jbeta primers. Sequenced by immunoSEQ multiplex PCR; TCRdb stores in-frame clones only, minus some. This sample has some 85,000 clones, with over 65% found just once. Trimming shortened V by 0 bases and J by 7 bases, and 9 bases separated the two germline ends. The germline V gene encodes CDR1 MRHNA and CDR2 SNTAGT. The CDR3 sequence is 13 residues long. This clone was counted at least ten times. The target antigen is unknown. The chain recombines TRBV6-4 with TRBJ2-5; tentative D call: TRBD2 (6 bases). The material sequenced was PBMCs. This TCR came from a middle-aged woman in good health and CMV-seropositive. The CDR3 DNA sequence: TGTGCCAGCAGTGACTCCGGGGGAGGGACCCAGTACTTC. This gives the protein CASSDSGGGTQYF.